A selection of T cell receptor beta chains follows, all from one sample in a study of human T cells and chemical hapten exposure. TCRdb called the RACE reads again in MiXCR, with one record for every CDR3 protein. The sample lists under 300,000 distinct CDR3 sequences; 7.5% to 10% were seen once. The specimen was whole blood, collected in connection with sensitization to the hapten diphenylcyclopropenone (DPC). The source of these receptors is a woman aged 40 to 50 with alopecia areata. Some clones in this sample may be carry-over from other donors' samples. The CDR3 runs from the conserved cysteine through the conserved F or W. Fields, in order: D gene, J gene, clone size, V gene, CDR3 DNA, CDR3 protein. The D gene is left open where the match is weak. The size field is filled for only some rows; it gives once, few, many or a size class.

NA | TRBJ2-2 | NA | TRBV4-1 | TGCGCCAGCAGCCACCCCACCGGGGAGCTGTTTTTT | CASSHPTGELFF
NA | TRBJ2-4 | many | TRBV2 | TGTGCCAGCAGTGAAGTTTGGGGAGTCGGAAACATTCAGTACTTC | CASSEVWGVGNIQYF
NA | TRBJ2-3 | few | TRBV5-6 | TGTGCCAGCAGCGGGTCAGATACGCAGTATTTT | CASSGSDTQYF
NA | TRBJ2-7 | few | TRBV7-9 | TGTGCCAGCTGCCGTTCGGTAGACTCCTACGAGCAGTACTTC | CASCRSVDSYEQYF
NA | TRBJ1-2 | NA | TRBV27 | TGTGCCAGCAGACCCGACAGGAAACGAGGCTACACCTTC | CASRPDRKRGYTF
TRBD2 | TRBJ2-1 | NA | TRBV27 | TGTGCCAGCAGTTCCCCTTGGAGCGGGAGAAATGAGCAGTTCTTC | CASSSPWSGRNEQFF
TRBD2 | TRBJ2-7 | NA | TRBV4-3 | TGCGCCAGCAGCCAAGATGGGCTAGCGGGGCCCTACGAGCAGTACTTC | CASSQDGLAGPYEQYF
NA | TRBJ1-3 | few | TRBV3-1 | TGTGCCAGCAGCCAAGTTCTCCTAGGCGTCTCTGGAAACACCATATATTTT | CASSQVLLGVSGNTIYF
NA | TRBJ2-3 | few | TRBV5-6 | TGTGCCAGCAGCACCTACACAGATACGCAGTATTTT | CASSTYTDTQYF
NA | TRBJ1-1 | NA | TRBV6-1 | TGTGCCAGCAGCGACAGCAATGAAGCTTTCTTT | CASSDSNEAFF
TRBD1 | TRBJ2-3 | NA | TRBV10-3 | TGTGCCATCAGTGACTCGACAGGGACCCTGAGCACAGATACGCAGTATTTT | CAISDSTGTLSTDTQYF
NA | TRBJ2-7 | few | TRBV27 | TGTGCCAGCAGATACCAGGGCCCTGGCGAGCAGTACTTC | CASRYQGPGEQYF
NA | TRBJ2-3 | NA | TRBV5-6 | TGTGCCAGCAGCTTTGTTCCCGGCACAGATACGCAGTATTTT | CASSFVPGTDTQYF
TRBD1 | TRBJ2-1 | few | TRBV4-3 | TGCGCCAGCAGCCCCAGGACAGGGGACAATGAGCAGTTCTTC | CASSPRTGDNEQFF
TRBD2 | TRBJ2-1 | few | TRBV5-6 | TGTGCCAGCAGCCCGTGGGGACTAGGGGAGCAGTTCTTC | CASSPWGLGEQFF
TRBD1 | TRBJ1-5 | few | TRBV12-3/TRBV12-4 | TGTGCCAGCAGGGGGACGGGACAGGGGGCACAGCCCCAGCATTTT | CASRGTGQGAQPQHF
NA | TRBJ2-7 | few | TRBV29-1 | TGCAGCGCCCGGGACCTAAGCTCCTACGAGCAGTACTTC | CSARDLSSYEQYF
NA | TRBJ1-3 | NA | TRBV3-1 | TGTGCCAGCAGCAAAACATCCTCCGGAAACACCATATATTTT | CASSKTSSGNTIYF
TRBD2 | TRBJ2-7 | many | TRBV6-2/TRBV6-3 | TGTGCCAGCAGTTACGGACTAGCCTACTCCTACGAGCAGTACTTC | CASSYGLAYSYEQYF
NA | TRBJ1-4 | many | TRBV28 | TGTGCCAGCAGTTCCCAGGGGCCCGCTAATGAAAAACTGTTTTTT | CASSSQGPANEKLFF
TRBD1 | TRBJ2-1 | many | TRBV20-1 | TGCAGTGCTAGCGGGACAGGTGAGCAGTTCTTC | CSASGTGEQFF
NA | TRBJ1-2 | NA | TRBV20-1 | TGCAGTGCTAGAGAGACAACTAACTATGGCTACACCTTC | CSARETTNYGYTF
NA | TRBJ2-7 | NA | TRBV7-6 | TGTGCCAGCAGCAGGGGACGACAGTACGAGCAGTACTTC | CASSRGRQYEQYF
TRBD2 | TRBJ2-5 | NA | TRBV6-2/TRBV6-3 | TGTGCCAGCCGAGTAGCGGGAGGATGGCTCCAAGAGACCCAGTACTTC | CASRVAGGWLQETQYF
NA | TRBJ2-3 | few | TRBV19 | TGTGCCAGTACAGGGCTTAGCACAGATACGCAGTATTTT | CASTGLSTDTQYF
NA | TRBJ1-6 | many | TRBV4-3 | TGCGCCAGCAGCCGAAGACGAGGGGATGCTTCACCCCTCCACTTT | CASSRRRGDASPLHF
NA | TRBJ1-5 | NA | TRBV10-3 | TGTGCCATCAGAGGTCAGGGGAGCAATCAGCCCCAGCATTTT | CAIRGQGSNQPQHF
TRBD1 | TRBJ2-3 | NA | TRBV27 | TGTGCCAGCATCCCACGGACAGGGAGTGCAGATACGCAGTATTTT | CASIPRTGSADTQYF
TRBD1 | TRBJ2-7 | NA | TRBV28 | TGTGCCAGCAGTTCCCCGGACAGGGGGAGAGAGCAGTACTTC | CASSSPDRGREQYF
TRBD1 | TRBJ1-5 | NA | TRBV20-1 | TGCAGTGCTAGCCAGGGGGGTTATAGCAATCAGCCCCAGCATTTT | CSASQGGYSNQPQHF
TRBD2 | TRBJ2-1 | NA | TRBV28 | TGTGCCAGCAGTTTAATCACACTAGCGGGCAGCAATGAGCAGTTCTTC | CASSLITLAGSNEQFF
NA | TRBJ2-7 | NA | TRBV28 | TGTGCCAGCAGTTTAACCCGTACCGAGCAGTACTTC | CASSLTRTEQYF
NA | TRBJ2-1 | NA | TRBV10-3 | TGTGCCATGTCTGCTCGGGCTCAGGACAATGAGCAGTTCTTC | CAMSARAQDNEQFF
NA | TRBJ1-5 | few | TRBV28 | TGTGTCTCACGCCCGGGAGGTAATCAGCCCCAGCATTTT | CVSRPGGNQPQHF
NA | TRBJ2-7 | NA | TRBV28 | TGTGCCAGCAGCGCCTCCACCTACGAGCAGTACTTC | CASSASTYEQYF
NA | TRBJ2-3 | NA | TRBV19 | TGTGCCACCTCGGACAGATTGCCGACAGATACGCAGTATTTT | CATSDRLPTDTQYF
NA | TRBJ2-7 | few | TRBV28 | TGTGCCAGCAGTTTGGGGGGGCGCGGAACCTACGAGCAGTACTTC | CASSLGGRGTYEQYF
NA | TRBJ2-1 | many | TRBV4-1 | TGCGCCAGCAGCCAAGAGGTCAACAGGGTGGATGAGCAGTTCTTC | CASSQEVNRVDEQFF
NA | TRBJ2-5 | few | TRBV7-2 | TGTGCCAGCAGCTTAGTGGGGAAGGAGGAGACCCAGTACTTC | CASSLVGKEETQYF
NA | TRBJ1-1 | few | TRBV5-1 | TGCGCCAGCAGCTTGGGACAGGCCGGTGAAGCTTTCTTT | CASSLGQAGEAFF
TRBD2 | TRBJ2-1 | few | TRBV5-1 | TGCGCCAGCAGCTTGGCGACTAGCGGAGCCTACAATGAGCAGTTCTTC | CASSLATSGAYNEQFF
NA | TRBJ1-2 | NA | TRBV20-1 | TGCAGTGCTAGTTCAGATCAAGGGATGTACGGCTACACCTTC | CSASSDQGMYGYTF
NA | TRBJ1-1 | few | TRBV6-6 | TGTGCCAGCAGTACCGGACGGAGAGGCACTGAAGCTTTCTTT | CASSTGRRGTEAFF
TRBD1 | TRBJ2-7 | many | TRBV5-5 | TGTGCCAGCAGGAAAGGGACAGATTTAAGCTCCTACGAGCAGTACTTC | CASRKGTDLSSYEQYF
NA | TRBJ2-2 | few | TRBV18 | TGTGCCAGCTCACCACAGACAGCATCGAACACCGGGGAGCTGTTTTTT | CASSPQTASNTGELFF
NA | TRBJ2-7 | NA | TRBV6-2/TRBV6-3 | TGTGCCAGCAAGATCGGACAGCCTGCGAGCGAGCAGTACTTC | CASKIGQPASEQYF
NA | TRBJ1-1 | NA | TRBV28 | TGTGCCAGCAGTTTCCCACGAAACCTTGAAGCTTTCTTT | CASSFPRNLEAFF
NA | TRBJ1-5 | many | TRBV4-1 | TGCGCCAGCAGCCAAGGTCAGGGCGTAAGCAATCAGCCCCAGCATTTT | CASSQGQGVSNQPQHF